The present T cell receptor beta chain was sequenced within a study of cytomegalovirus exposure and HLA in healthy donors. Produced via immunoSEQ multiplex PCR; TCRdb's table is partial and in-frame only. This table has fewer than 150,000 clones, around 90% appearing once. Only one count was recorded for this clone. The CDR3 length is 15 residues. The V gene lost 0 bases and the J gene lost 8 bases, with 17 bases spanning the gap. Per the germline V gene, CDR1 is GTSNPN and CDR2 is SVGIG (reference sequence). Material for sequencing was PBMCs. V and J are TRBV30 and TRBJ2-1; D perhaps matches TRBD1 (5 bases). This receptor was obtained from a woman aged 18-29 years in good health and CMV-seropositive. In DNA, the CDR3 is TGTGCCTGGAGTGTAACAGGCCATCCGGCGGATGAGCAGTTCTTC. Protein product: CAWSVTGHPADEQFF. The full variable domain, completed using reference TRBV30 and TRBJ2-1, is SQTIHQWPATLVQPVGSPLSLECTVEGTSNPNLYWYRQAAGRGLQLLFYSVGIGQISSEVPQNLSASRPQDRQFILSSKKLLLSDSGFYLCAWSVTGHPADEQFFGPGTRLTVL.